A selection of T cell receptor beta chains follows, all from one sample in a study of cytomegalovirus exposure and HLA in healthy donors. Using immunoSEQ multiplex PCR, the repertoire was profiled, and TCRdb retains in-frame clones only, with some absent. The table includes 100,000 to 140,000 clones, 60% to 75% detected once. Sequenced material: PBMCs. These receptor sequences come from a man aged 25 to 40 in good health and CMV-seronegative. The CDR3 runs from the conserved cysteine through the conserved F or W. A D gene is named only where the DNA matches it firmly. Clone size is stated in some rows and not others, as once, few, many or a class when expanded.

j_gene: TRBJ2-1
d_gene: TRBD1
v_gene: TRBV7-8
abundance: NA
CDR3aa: CASSSSPGQIYNEQFF

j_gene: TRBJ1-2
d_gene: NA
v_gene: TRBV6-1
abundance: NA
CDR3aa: CASSEGSGGNYGYTF

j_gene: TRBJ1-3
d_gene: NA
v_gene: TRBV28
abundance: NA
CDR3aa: CASSLSPGESSGNTIYF

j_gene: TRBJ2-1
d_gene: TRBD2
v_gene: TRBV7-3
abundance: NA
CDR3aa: CASSILAGAPQFF

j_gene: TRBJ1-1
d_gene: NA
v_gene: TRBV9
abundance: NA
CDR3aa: CASSTNTGTEAFF

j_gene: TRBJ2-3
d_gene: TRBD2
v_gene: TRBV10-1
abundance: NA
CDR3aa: CASSWNSGNTDTQYF

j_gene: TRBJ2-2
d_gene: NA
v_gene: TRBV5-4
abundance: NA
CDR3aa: CASSFEASVVGELFF

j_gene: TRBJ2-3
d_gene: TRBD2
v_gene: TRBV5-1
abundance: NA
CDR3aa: CASSLVSGKSDTQYF

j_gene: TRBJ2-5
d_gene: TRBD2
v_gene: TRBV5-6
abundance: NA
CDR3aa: CASSRGLAGAEGETQYF

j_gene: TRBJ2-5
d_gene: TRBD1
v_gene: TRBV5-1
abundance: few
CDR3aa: CASSPGTVQETQYF

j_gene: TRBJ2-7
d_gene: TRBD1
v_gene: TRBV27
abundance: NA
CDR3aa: CASSFDRGQGYEQYF

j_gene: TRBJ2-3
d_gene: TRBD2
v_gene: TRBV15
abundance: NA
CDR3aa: CATSSRTSGRDTQYF

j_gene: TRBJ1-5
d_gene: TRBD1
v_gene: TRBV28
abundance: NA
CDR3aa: CASSLQGAFYQPQHF

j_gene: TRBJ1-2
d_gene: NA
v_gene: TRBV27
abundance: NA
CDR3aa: CASSSLSRVTNYGYTF

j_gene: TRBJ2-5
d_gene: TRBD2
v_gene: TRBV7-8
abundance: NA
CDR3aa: CASSLGSSGPLQETQYF

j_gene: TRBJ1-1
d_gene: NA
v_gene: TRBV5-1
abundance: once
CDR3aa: CASSPDSWGTNTEAFF

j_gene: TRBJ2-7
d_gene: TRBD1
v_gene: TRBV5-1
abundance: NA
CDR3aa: CASSSGTASYEQYF

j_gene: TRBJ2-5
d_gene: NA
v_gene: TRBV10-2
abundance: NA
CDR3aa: CASSGTTAQETQYF

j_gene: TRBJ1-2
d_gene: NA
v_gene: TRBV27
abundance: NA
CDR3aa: CASSSRGGYGYTF

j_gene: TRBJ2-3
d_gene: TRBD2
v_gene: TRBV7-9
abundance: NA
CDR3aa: CASSFLAGDPNTDTQYF

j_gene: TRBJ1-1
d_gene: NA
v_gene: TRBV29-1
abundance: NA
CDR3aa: CSVSTGEAFF

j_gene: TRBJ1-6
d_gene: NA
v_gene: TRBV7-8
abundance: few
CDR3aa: CASSVRLTESSYNSPLHF

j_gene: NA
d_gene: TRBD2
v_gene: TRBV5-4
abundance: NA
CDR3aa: CATRGGSSYEQYF

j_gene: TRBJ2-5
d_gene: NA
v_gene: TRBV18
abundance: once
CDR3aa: CASSPGIQETQYF

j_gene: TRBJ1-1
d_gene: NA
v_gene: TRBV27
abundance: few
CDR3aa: CASRTGFSTEAFF

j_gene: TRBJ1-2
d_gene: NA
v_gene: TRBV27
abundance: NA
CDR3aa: CASGQFSYGYTF

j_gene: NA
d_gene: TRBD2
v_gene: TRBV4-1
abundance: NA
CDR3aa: CASSQAPTSGYEQYF

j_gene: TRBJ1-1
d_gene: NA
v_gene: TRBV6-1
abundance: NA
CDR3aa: CASSEIWGYEAFF

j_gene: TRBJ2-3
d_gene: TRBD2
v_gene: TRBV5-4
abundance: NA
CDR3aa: CADSSGGFTDTQYF

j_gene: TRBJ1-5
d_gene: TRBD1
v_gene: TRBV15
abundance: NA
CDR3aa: CATSRDRDRPLNQPQHF

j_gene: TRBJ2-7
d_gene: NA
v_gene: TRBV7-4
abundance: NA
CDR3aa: CASSLDEDPCYEQYF

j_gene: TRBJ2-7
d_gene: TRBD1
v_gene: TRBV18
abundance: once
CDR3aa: CASSLGQGAYEQYF

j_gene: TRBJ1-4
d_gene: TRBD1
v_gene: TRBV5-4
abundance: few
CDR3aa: CASSPTGGEKLFF

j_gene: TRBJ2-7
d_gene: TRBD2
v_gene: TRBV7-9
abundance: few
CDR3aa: CASSLVVETSGSYEQYF

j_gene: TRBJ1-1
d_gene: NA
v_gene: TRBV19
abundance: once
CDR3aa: CASSIRRTANTEAFF

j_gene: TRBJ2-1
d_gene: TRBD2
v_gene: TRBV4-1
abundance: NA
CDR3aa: CASSQDGGAGWNEQFF

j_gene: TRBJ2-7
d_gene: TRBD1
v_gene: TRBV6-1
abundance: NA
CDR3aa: CASSGPSWTGPSWPYEQYF

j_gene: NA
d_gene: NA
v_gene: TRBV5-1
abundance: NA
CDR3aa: CASSLEGNEQYF

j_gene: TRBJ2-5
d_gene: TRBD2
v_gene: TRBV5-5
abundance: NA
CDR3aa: CASSLFRGGDIEETQYF

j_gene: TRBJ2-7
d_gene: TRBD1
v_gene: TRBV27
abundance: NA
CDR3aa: CASSTPGQASSYEQYF

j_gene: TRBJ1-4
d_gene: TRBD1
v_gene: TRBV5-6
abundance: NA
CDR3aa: CASSWEDRAELFF

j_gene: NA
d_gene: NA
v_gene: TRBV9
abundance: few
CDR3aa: CASSPLKGGEQYF

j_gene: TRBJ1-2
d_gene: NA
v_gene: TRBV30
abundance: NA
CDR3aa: CAWIGQGNGYTF

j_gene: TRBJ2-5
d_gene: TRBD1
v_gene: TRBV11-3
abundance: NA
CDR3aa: CASRGQGEETQYF

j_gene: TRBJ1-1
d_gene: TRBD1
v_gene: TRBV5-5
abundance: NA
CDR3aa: CASSLGTGLANTEAFF

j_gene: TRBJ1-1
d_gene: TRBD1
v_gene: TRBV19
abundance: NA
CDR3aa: CASSSYRGTEAFF